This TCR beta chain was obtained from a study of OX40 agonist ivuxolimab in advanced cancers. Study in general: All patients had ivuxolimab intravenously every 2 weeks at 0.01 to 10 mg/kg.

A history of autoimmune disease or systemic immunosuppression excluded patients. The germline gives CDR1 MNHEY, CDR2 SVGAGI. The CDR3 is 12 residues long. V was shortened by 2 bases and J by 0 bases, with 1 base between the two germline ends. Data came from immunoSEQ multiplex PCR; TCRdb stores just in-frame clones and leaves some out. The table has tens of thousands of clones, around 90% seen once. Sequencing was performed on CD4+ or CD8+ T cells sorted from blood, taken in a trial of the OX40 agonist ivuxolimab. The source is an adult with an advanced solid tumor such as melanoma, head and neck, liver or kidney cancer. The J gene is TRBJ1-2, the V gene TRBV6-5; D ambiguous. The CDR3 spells CASSYTNYGYTF. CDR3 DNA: TGTGCCAGCAGTTACACTAACTATGGCTACACCTTC.